This T cell receptor (beta chain) was identified in a study of identical twins. Study results and caveats: Invariant T cells like MAIT and iNKT could partly confound the zero-insertion analyses. With beta out-of-frame sequences, excess sharing by twins was weaker.

In its sample, this clonotype was seen many times. Its antigen is undetermined. A universal primer site was created by template switching, with the cDNA bearing unique molecular identifiers. Each CDR3 protein is one row after TCRdb ran MiXCR on the 5' RACE reads. The sample records 690,000 or so distinct CDR3 sequences, more than 6.5% being singletons. The same sample was also used in a study of yellow fever vaccine responses in identical twins.

This sequence originates from a woman under 30 in good health. The sequenced sample consisted of PBMCs.

In DNA form, the CDR3 reads TGTGCCAGCAGTTTAGACCCAAATCAGCCCCAGCATTTT. Amino acid sequence: CASSLDPNQPQHF. V gene TRBV12-3 or TRBV12-4 combines with J gene TRBJ1-5; no firm D call. Trimming took 1 base from V and 4 from J, leaving 5 bases between them. CDR3 length equals 13 residues.